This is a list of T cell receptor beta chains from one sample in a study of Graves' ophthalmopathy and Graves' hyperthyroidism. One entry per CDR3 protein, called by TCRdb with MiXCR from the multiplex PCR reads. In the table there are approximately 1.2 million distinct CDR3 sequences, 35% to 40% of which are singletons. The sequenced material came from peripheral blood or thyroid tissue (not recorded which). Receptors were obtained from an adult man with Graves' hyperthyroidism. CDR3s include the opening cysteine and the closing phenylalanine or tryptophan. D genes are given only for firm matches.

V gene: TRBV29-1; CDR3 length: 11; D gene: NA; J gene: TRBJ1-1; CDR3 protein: CSVEEGQVTFF
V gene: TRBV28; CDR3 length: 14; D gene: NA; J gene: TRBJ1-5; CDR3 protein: CASSPTVVHQPQHF
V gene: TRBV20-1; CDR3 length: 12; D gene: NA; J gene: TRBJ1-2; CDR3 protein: CSAAPLLDCYTF
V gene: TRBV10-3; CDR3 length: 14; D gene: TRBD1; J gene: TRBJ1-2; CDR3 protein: CASSPDGQVNGYTF
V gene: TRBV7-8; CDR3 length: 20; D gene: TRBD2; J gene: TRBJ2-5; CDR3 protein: CASSFPTSSTSGGRQETQYF
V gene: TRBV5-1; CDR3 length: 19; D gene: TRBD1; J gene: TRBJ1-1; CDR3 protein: CASSLGLSGQGPLNTEAFF
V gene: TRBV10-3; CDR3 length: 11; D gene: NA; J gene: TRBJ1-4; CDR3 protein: CAINRGEKLFF
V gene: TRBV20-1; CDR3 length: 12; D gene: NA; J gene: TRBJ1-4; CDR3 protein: CSAPRGSEKLFF
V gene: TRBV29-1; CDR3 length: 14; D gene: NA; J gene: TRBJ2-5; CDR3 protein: CSAPGRGFEETQYF
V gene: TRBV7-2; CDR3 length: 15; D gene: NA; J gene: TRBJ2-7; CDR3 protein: CASSLQGKGNYEQYF
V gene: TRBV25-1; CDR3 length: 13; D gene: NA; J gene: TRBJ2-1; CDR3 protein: CASTSGGTQEQFF
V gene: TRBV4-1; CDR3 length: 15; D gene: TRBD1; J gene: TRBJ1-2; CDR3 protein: CASSPGDRWTGSYTF
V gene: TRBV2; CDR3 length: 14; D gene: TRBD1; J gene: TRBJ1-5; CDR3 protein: CARDWTGVGQPQHF
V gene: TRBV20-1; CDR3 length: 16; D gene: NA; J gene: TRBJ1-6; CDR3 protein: CSAGDRWSSYNSPLHF
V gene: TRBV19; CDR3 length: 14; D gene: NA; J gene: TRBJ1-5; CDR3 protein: CASSIFQGDQPQHF
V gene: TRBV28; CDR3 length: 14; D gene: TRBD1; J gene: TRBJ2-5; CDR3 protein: CASSLTGGIETQYF
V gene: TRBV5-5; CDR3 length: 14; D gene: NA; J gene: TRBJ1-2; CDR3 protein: CASSLLTPNYGYTF
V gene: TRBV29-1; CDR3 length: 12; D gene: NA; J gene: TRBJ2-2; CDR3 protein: CSVHGSGGELFF
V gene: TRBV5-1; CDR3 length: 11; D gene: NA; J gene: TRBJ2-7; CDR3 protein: CASRPWGEQYF
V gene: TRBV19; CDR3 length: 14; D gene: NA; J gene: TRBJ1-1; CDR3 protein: CASRSFGGITEAFF
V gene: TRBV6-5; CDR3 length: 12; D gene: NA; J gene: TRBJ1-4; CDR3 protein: CASRERWEKLFF
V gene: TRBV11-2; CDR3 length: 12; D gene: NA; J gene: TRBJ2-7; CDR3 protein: CASSAFTYEQYF
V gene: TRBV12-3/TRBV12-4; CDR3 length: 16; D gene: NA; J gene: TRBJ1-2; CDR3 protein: CASSPGRAGTNYGYTF
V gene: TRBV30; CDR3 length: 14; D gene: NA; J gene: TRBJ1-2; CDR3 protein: CAWSGDSTLGGYTF
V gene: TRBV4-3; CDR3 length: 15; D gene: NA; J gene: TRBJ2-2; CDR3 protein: CASSLGVVGSGELFF
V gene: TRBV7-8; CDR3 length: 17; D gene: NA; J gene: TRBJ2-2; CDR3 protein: CASSDMGRITNTGELFF
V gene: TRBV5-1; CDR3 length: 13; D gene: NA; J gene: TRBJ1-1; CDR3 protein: CASSLRFQTEAFF
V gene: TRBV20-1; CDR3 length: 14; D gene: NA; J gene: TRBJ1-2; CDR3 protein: CSALTGPLNYGYTF
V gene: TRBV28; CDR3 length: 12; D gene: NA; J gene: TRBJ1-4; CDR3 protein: CASSLSPRDHVF
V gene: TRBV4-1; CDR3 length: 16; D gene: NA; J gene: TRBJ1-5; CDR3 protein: CASSQGRTASNQPQHF
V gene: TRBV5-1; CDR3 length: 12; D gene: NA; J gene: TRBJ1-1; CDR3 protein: CASSPGTAQAFF
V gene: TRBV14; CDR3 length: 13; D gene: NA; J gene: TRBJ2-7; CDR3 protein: CASSRDLSCEQYF
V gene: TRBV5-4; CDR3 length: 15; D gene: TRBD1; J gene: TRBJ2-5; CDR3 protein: CAGNSRDSGKETQYF